This entry features one TCR beta chain sequence. Generated by immunoSEQ multiplex PCR, the TCRdb table keeps only in-frame clones and is missing some. The sample includes more than 110,000 clones, approximately 91% seen only once; the top ten take roughly a tenth. Germline trimming cut 8 bases from V and 3 bases from J; bases unmatched to any gene: 27. CDR1 and CDR2 (germline): MNHEY, SMNVEV (reference sequence). This CDR3 is 22 amino acids long. This sample is drawn from a study of blood T cell repertoires in COVID-19. The receptor's source is a man aged 50 to 60 with active or convalescent COVID-19. Source material: peripheral blood. The chain employs TRBV27 and TRBJ2-7, with 14 positions matching TRBD2. Written as DNA, the CDR3 is TGTGCCAGCGGAGACAGGGGGACTAGCGGGAGAAAGGGATTCGATAGGAACTACGAGCAGTACTTC. It is translated as CASGDRGTSGRKGFDRNYEQYF.